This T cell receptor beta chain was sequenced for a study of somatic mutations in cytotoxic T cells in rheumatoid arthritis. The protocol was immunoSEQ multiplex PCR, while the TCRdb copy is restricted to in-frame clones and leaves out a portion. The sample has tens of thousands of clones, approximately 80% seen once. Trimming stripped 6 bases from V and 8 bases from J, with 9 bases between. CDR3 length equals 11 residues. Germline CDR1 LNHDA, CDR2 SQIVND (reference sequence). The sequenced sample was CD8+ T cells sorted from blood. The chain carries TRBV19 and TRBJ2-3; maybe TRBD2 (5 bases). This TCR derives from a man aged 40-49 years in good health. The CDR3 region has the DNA TGTGCCAGTAGGGAGGTGGGTACGCAGTATTTT. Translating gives CASREVGTQYF. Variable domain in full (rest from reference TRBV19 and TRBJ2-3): DGGITQSPKYLFRKEGQNVTLSCEQNLNHDAMYWYRQDPGQGLRLIYYSQIVNDFQKGDIAEGYSVSREKKESFPLTVTSAQKNPTAFYLCASREVGTQYFGPGTRLTVL.